The 18 T cell receptor beta chains given below trace back to one sample, sequenced in a study of shared clonotypes between healthy human individuals. The method was immunoSEQ multiplex PCR; TCRdb's version includes in-frame clones alone and lacks a portion of them. The profile shows about 680,000 clones, roughly 94% of them singletons. Cells designated naive CD8 were CD45RO-negative and were positively selected for CCR7, with terminally differentiated effector memory CD45RA+ cells excluded. Sequenced material: naive CD8+ T cells sorted from blood. The receptors shown here come from a man aged 30 to 45 in good health.

A few counts support this clone. The CDR3, as DNA: TGTGCCAGCAGCGTAGACGGCAGAGCCTACGAGCAGTACTTC. This sequence encodes CASSVDGRAYEQYF. The chain employs TRBV9 and TRBJ2-7; D ambiguous. The CDR3 totals 14 residues. Deletions cut 0 bases from V and 2 bases from J, with 9 bases between. CDR1 is SGDLS, CDR2 YYNGEE, per germline.

The chain recombines TRBV10-1 with TRBJ2-7; D could derive from TRBD1 or TRBD2 (5 bases each). The germline V gene has CDR1 WNHNN and CDR2 SYGVQD (reference sequence). With 5 bases removed from V and 6 bases from J, the gap between germline ends came to 11 bases. The CDR3 extends over 12 amino acids. The CDR3 DNA reads TGCGCCAGCAGTCCCGGGACCCGCGAGCAGTACTTC. This translates into CASSPGTREQYF.

The rearrangement joins TRBV2 to TRBJ2-5, with 7 bases that match TRBD2. J gave up 4 bases and V 1 base, and 6 bases lay outside the gene matches. Germline V gives CDR1 SNHLY, CDR2 FYNNEI. This CDR3 spans 15 amino acids. Here the CDR3 DNA reads TGTGCCAGCAGTGAAGTGAGGGAGGGGAGAGAGACCCAGTACTTC. This sequence encodes CASSEVREGRETQYF.

V and J are TRBV29-1 and TRBJ2-1; perhaps TRBD2 as D (7 bases). The CDR3 sequence is 12 residues long. V dropped 7 bases and J dropped 8 bases, with 15 bases sitting between them. Germline V gene lookup returns CDR1 SQVTM and CDR2 ANQGSEA. CDR3 residues: CSAEGGRDEQFF. CDR3 DNA sequence: TGCAGCGCCGAAGGGGGGAGGGATGAGCAGTTCTTC.

This clone was seen once. This chain's CDR3 is CSGTGTSGNNEQFF. In DNA form, the CDR3 reads TGCAGCGGAACCGGGACTAGCGGAAACAATGAGCAGTTCTTC. The rearrangement links TRBV29-1 to TRBJ2-1, with TRBD2 identical over 11 bases. The CDR3 is 14 residues long. Germline loops: CDR1 SQVTM, CDR2 ANQGSEA. V shed 7 bases, J shed 5 bases, and the junction held 7 bases outside the gene matches.

This chain connects TRBV9 to TRBJ2-1; D not certain. V gave up 0 bases and J gave up 9 bases, with 13 bases separating them. Germline V gene lookup returns CDR1 SGDLS and CDR2 YYNGEE. There are 14 residues in the CDR3. The CDR3 reads CASSVGNSGPEQFF. CDR3 DNA sequence: TGTGCCAGCAGCGTAGGTAACTCCGGCCCTGAGCAGTTCTTC.

On this clone itself: This CDR3 is also generated by other DNA sequences in the sample. V is TRBV9 and J is TRBJ2-3, with D perhaps matching TRBD2 (6 bases). V shed 0 bases and J shed 2 bases, with 7 bases lying between them. The germline V gene has CDR1 SGDLS and CDR2 YYNGEE. This CDR3 is 14 amino acids long. CDR3 nucleotides: TGTGCCAGCAGCGTAGGGGGGGACACAGATACGCAGTATTTT. It translates to CASSVGGDTDTQYF.

The chain couples TRBV30 to TRBJ2-2, with a weak D call TRBD2 (5 bases). V was trimmed by 5 bases and J by 3 bases, leaving 13 bases between them. CDR1 GTSNPN and CDR2 SVGIG come from the germline V gene (reference sequence). The CDR3 sequence is 14 residues long. The CDR3 DNA follows: TGTGCCTGGTCTCCAGCGGAGGACACCGGGGAGCTGTTTTTT. Encoded protein: CAWSPAEDTGELFF.

The J gene is TRBJ2-2, the V gene TRBV27; D is undetermined. The germline V gene encodes CDR1 MNHEY and CDR2 SMNVEV (reference sequence). The V end lost 4 bases, the J end lost 1 base, and 10 bases lay between the germline ends. The CDR3 is 15 residues long. DNA of the CDR3: TGTGCCAGCAGTTATTCCGACCAGAACACCGGGGAGCTGTTTTTT. It codes for CASSYSDQNTGELFF.

The chain combines TRBV10-3 with TRBJ2-7, with TRBD1 matching 7 bases. CDR1 ENHRY and CDR2 SYGVKD come from the germline V gene. V shed 6 bases and J 2 bases; nucleotides not matched to a gene: 10. The CDR3 has 15 residues. Here the CDR3 reads CAISEEDRSPYEQYF. The DNA of the CDR3 is TGTGCCATCAGCGAAGAGGACAGGAGTCCCTACGAGCAGTACTTC.

The V gene is TRBV25-1, the J gene TRBJ1-3, with D unclear. Germline assignment: CDR1 MGHDK and CDR2 SYGVNS. The CDR3 is 15 residues long. V lost 4 bases, J lost 0 bases, and 10 bases lay in between. CDR3 bases: TGTGCCAGCAGTGGACACTTCACCTCTGGAAACACCATATATTTT. As protein: CASSGHFTSGNTIYF. The full variable domain, in which reference TRBV25-1 and TRBJ1-3 provide the parts outside the CDR3, is EADIYQTPRYLVIGTGKKITLECSQTMGHDKMYWYQQDPGMELHLIHYSYGVNSTEKGDLSSESTVSRIRTEHFPLTLESARPSHTSQYLCASSGHFTSGNTIYFGEGSWLTVV.

In this sample, this clone turned up a few times. V usage is TRBV7-6 and J usage is TRBJ1-1; D may be TRBD1 (5 bases). This CDR3 region has 14 residues. CDR1 is SGHVS, CDR2 FNYEAQ, per germline. With 1 base removed from V and 1 base from J, the gap between germline ends came to 7 bases. The CDR3, as DNA: TGTGCCAGCAGCTTAGGACAGTCGAACACTGAAGCTTTCTTT. Residues: CASSLGQSNTEAFF.

For this clone: The same CDR3 is also encoded by other DNA sequences in this sample. The gene calls are TRBV27 and TRBJ2-7, with 8 nucleotides matching TRBD1. Germline trimming cut 5 bases from V and 7 bases from J; bases unmatched to any gene: 1. The CDR3 length is 11 residues. Germline V CDR1 and CDR2: MNHEY, SMNVEV (reference sequence). For the CDR3, the DNA is TGTGCCAGCAGTACAGGGGGTGAGCAGTACTTC. Translating gives CASSTGGEQYF.

V and J are TRBV14 and TRBJ2-5; TRBD1 agrees at 9 bases. Germline V gene data show CDR1 as SGHDN and CDR2 as FVKESK. V shed 5 bases and J 2 bases; nucleotides not matched to a gene: 9. The length of the CDR3 is 16 residues. CDR3 DNA: TGTGCCAGCAGCTCCCAAACCGGGACAGGGCAAGAGACCCAGTACTTC. Translating it yields CASSSQTGTGQETQYF.

About this clone: The same CDR3 is also encoded by other DNA sequences in this sample. The chain couples TRBV28 to TRBJ2-2; 11 nucleotides match TRBD2. CDR1 and CDR2 from the germline V gene are MDHEN and SYDVKM. V lost 2 bases, J lost 6 bases, and 2 bases stayed unmatched. The CDR3 extends over 15 amino acids. CDR3 region: CASSLLAGGPGELFF. Written as DNA, the CDR3 is TGTGCCAGCAGTTTACTAGCGGGAGGACCCGGGGAGCTGTTTTTT.

V and J are TRBV29-1 and TRBJ2-2, with TRBD2 matching 7 bases. V lost 7 bases, J lost 6 bases, and 5 bases stayed unmatched. This CDR3 is 12 amino acids long. CDR1 is SQVTM and CDR2 is ANQGSEA in the germline V gene. This CDR3 is CSAGGLAGELFF. CDR3 bases: TGCAGCGCCGGGGGGTTAGCCGGGGAGCTGTTTTTT.

J is TRBJ1-5 and V is TRBV19, with D possibly TRBD1 on 5 matching bases. The length of the CDR3 is 16 residues. Germline lookup yields CDR1 LNHDA and CDR2 SQIVND (reference sequence). The V end was cut by 7 bases, the J end by 2 bases, with 18 bases between. The CDR3 region is CASTPGPYIGNQPQHF. The CDR3, as DNA: TGTGCCAGTACCCCGGGGCCGTACATTGGCAATCAGCCCCAGCATTTT.

This chain links TRBV4-1 with TRBJ2-1; 10 bases are a match to TRBD2. CDR3 length: 17 amino acids. CDR1 and CDR2 from the germline V gene are MGHRA and YSYEKL. J was trimmed by 4 bases and V by 0 bases; bases with no gene match: 6. The CDR3 sequence is CASSQDSLAGEYNEQFF. DNA for the CDR3: TGCGCCAGCAGCCAAGATTCCCTAGCGGGAGAATACAATGAGCAGTTCTTC.